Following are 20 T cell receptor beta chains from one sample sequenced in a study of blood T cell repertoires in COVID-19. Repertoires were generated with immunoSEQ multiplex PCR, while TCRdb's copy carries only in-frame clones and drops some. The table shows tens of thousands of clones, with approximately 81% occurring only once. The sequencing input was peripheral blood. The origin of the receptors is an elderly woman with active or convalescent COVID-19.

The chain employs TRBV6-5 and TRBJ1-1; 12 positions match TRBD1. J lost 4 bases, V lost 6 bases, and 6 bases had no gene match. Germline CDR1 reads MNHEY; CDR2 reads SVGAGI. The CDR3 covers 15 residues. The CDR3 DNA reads TGTGCCAGCAGGGAGGGACAGGGGGCGATCACTGAAGCTTTCTTT. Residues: CASREGQGAITEAFF.

CDR3 sequence: CASSLRDSTEAFF. CDR3 nucleotides: TGCGCCAGCAGCCTCCGGGACAGTACTGAAGCTTTCTTT. This chain connects TRBV5-1 to TRBJ1-1; the match to TRBD1 covers 7 bases. The CDR3 runs 13 residues. In germline, CDR1 is SGHRS, CDR2 YFSETQ. After removal of 4 bases from V and 5 bases from J, the junction contained 5 bases not matched to a gene.

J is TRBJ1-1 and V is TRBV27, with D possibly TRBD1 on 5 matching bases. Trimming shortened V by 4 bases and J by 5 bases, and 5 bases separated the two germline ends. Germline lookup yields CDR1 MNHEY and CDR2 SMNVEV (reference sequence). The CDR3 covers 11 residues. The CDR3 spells CASSSGTEAFF. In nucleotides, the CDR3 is TGTGCCAGCAGTTCAGGGACTGAAGCTTTCTTT.

CDR3 in DNA: TGTGCCAGCTCACCAACCATCCGGGATACTAACTATGGCTACACCTTC. This gives the protein CASSPTIRDTNYGYTF. The chain carries TRBV18 and TRBJ1-2; no firm D call. The CDR3 runs to 16 residues. Per the germline V gene, CDR1 is KGHSH and CDR2 is LQKENI. The V end was cut by 2 bases, the J end by 0 bases, with 13 bases between.

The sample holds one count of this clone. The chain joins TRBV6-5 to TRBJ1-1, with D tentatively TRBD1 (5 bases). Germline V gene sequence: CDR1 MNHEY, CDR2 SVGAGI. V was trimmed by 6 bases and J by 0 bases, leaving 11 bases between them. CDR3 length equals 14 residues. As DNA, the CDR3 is TGTGCCAGCAGCTCGCAGGGTTTGAACACTGAAGCTTTCTTT. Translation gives CASSSQGLNTEAFF.

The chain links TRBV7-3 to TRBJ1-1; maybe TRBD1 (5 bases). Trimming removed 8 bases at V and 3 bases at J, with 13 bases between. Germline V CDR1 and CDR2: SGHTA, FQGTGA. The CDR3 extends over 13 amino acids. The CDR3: CASGEGWDTEAFF. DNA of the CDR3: TGTGCCAGCGGGGAGGGGTGGGACACTGAAGCTTTCTTT. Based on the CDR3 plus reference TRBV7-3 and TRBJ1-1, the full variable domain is GAGVSQTPSNKVTEKGKYVELRCDPISGHTALYWYRQSLGQGPEFLIYFQGTGAADDSGLPNDRFFAVRPEGSVSTLKIQRTERGDSAVYLCASGEGWDTEAFFGQGTRLTVV.

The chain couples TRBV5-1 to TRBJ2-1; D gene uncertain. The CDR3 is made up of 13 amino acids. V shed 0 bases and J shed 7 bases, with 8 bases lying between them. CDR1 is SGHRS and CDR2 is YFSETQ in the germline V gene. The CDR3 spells CASSLATVNEQFF. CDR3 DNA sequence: TGCGCCAGCAGCTTGGCTACCGTAAATGAGCAGTTCTTC.

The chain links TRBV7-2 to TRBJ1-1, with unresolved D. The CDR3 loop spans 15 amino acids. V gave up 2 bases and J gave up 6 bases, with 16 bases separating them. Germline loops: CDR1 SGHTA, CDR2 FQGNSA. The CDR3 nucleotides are TGTGCCAGCAGCTTATCACGGCAGCCTAGCTCTGAAGCTTTCTTT. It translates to CASSLSRQPSSEAFF.

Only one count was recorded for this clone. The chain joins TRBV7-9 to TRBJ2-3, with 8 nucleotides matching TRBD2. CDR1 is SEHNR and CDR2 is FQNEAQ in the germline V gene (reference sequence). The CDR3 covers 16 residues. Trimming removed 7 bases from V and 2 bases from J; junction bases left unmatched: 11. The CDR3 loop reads CASTLGTSGTTDTQYF. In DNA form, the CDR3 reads TGTGCCAGCACCCTGGGAACTAGCGGTACCACAGATACGCAGTATTTT.

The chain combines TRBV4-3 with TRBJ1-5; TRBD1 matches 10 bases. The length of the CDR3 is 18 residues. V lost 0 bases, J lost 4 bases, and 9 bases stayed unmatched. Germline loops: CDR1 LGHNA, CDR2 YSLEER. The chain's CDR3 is CASSQDYGGTGDNQPQHF. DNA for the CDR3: TGCGCCAGCAGCCAAGATTATGGCGGGACAGGGGATAATCAGCCCCAGCATTTT.

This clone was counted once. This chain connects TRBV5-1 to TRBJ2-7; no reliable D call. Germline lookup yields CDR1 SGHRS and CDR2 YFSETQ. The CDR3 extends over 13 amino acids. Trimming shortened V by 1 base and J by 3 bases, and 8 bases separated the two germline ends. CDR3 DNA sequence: TGCGCCAGCAGCTTGTCACACGACTACGAGCAGTACTTC. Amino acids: CASSLSHDYEQYF.

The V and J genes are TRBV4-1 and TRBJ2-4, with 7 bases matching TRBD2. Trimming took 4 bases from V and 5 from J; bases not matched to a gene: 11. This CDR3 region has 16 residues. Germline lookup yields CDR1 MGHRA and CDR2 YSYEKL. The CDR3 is CASSPLWASGENIQYF. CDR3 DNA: TGCGCCAGCAGCCCGTTGTGGGCTAGCGGCGAAAACATTCAGTACTTC.

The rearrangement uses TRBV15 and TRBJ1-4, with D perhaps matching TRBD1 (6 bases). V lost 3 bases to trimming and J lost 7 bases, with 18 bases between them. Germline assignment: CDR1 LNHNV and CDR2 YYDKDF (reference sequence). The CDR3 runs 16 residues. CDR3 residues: CATSRNQQGGGEKLFF. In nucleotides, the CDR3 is TGTGCCACCAGCAGGAACCAACAGGGTGGAGGTGAAAAACTGTTTTTT. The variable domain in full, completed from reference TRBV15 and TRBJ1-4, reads DAMVIQNPRYQVTQFGKPVTLSCSQTLNHNVMYWYQQKSSQAPKLLFHYYDKDFNNEADTPDNFQSRRPNTSFCFLDIRSPGLGDTAMYLCATSRNQQGGGEKLFFGSGTQLSVL.

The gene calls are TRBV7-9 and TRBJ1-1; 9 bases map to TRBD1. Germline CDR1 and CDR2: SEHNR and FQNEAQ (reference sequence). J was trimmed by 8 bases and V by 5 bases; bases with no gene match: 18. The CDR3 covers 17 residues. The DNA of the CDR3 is TGTGCCAGCAGCACCCCGTGGGGACAGGGCTCGGCGGTGGAAGCTTTCTTT. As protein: CASSTPWGQGSAVEAFF.

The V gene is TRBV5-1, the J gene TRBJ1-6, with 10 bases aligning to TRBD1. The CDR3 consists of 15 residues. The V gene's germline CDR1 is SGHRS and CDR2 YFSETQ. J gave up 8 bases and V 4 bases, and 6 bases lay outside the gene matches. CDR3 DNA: TGCGCCAGCAGCGCGGGGGGACAGGGGTATTCACCCCTCCACTTT. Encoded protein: CASSAGGQGYSPLHF.

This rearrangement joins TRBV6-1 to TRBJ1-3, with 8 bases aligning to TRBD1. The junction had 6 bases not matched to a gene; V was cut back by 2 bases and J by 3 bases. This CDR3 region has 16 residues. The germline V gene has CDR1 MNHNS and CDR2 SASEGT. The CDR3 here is CASSEQGANIGNTIYF. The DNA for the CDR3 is TGTGCCAGCAGTGAACAGGGGGCAAATATTGGAAACACCATATATTTT.

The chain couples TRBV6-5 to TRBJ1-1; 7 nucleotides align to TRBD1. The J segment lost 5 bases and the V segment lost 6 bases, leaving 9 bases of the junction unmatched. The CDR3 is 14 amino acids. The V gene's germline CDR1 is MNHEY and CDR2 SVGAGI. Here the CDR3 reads CASRPRQGSTEAFF. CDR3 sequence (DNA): TGTGCCAGCAGACCTAGACAGGGATCGACTGAAGCTTTCTTT.

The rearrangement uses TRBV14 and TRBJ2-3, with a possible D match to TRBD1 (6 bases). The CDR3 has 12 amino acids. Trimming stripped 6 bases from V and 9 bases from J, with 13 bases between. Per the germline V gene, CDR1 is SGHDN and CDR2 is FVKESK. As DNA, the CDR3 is TGTGCCAGCAGTCTTACAGGGTTAACGCAGTATTTT. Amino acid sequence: CASSLTGLTQYF.

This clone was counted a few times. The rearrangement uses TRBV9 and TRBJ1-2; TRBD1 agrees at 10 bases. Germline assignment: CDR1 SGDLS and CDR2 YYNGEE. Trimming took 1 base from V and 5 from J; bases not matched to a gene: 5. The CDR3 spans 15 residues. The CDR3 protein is CASSVFVGQGYGYTF. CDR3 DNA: TGTGCCAGCAGCGTATTCGTGGGACAGGGGTATGGCTACACCTTC.

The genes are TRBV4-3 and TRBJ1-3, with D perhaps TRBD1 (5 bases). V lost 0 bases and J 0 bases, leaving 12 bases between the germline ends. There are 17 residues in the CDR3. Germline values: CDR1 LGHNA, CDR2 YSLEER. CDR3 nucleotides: TGCGCCAGCAGCCAAGAAGTGACAGCCGCCTCTGGAAACACCATATATTTT. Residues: CASSQEVTAASGNTIYF.